This T cell receptor (beta chain) was recovered during a study of T cell clonotyping in hematopoietic cell transplantation. Blood collection times were about day -28 and days 30, 100, 180 posttransplant. Assay: immunoSEQ multiplex PCR; the TCRdb copy retains only in-frame clones and omits some. The sample consists of about 9,500 clones, 93% of them appearing once. The TCR comes from a male patient in his forties or fifties who had an allogeneic stem cell transplant from a related donor, so T cells may come from the graft donor. Some clones in this sample may be carry-over from other donors' samples. Sequenced material: PBMCs, taken 100 days after allogeneic stem cell transplant.

The CDR3 region is CAWAIGEKLFF. Written as DNA, the CDR3 is TGTGCCTGGGCTATAGGGGAAAAACTGTTTTTT. The rearrangement joins TRBV30 to TRBJ1-4; D is unresolved. CDR1 and CDR2 from the germline V gene are GTSNPN and SVGIG (reference sequence). The CDR3 loop spans 11 amino acids. Deletions cut 5 bases from V and 8 bases from J, with 9 bases between.